Below, 32 T cell receptor beta chains from the same sample are listed, as sequenced in a study of T cells in Graves' hyperthyroidism and ophthalmopathy. The investigators amplified TCR beta CDR3 regions from RNA transcripts. HTBI primers were employed in a first-round RT-PCR of the TCR CDR3. TCRdb passed the multiplex PCR reads through MiXCR, listing each CDR3 protein once. The sample holds 250,000 to 350,000 distinct CDR3 sequences, roughly 22% seen once. Material: blood. These receptors originate from a man aged 25-45 years with Graves' ophthalmopathy.

The genes are TRBV6-1 and TRBJ1-6, with D tentatively TRBD1 (6 bases). CDR3 length: 14 residues. Germline CDR1 reads MNHNS; CDR2 reads SASEGT. Trimming took off 7 bases at V and 9 bases at J, with 16 bases between the two ends. The CDR3 bases are TGTGCCAGCAACTCGCCAGGGGAAGGTTCACCCCTCCACTTT. Translation gives CASNSPGEGSPLHF.

This clonotype was observed a few times. V gene TRBV11-2 combines with J gene TRBJ2-3; 7 positions agree with TRBD1. Per germline, CDR1 SGHAT and CDR2 FQNNGV. This CDR3 is built from 20 residues. After removal of 1 base from V and 0 bases from J, the junction contained 16 bases not matched to a gene. CDR3 region: CASSLGLGAVTGASTDTQYF. CDR3 in DNA: TGTGCCAGCAGCTTAGGTCTTGGGGCAGTAACAGGGGCTAGCACAGATACGCAGTATTTT.

This chain joins TRBV25-1 and TRBJ2-3, with 7 bases lining up with TRBD2. CDR3 size: 17 residues. V lost 3 bases, J lost 0 bases, and 9 bases stayed unmatched. The V gene's germline CDR1 is MGHDK and CDR2 SYGVNS. The CDR3 region is CASSERASGSSTDTQYF. DNA for the CDR3: TGTGCCAGCAGTGAGAGGGCTAGCGGATCTAGCACAGATACGCAGTATTTT.

The chain combines TRBV3-1 with TRBJ1-2, with D unclear. The V end lost 1 base, the J end lost 7 bases, and 7 bases lay between the germline ends. Per the germline V gene, CDR1 is LGHDT and CDR2 is YNNKEL (reference sequence). This CDR3 has 12 amino acids. The CDR3 spells CASSQGAPGYTF. The CDR3 region has the DNA TGTGCCAGCAGCCAAGGGGCTCCTGGCTACACCTTC.

There are a few counts of this clonotype. V is TRBV7-9 and J is TRBJ1-1; D remains ambiguous. The germline V gene has CDR1 SEHNR and CDR2 FQNEAQ (reference sequence). The length of the CDR3 is 14 residues. The V end was cut by 5 bases, the J end by 6 bases, with 16 bases between. CDR3 residues: CASSPPGIASEAFF. The DNA for the CDR3 is TGTGCCAGCAGCCCACCGGGTATTGCTTCTGAAGCTTTCTTT. Full variable domain (remainder filled in from reference TRBV7-9 and TRBJ1-1): DTGVSQNPRHKITKRGQNVTFRCDPISEHNRLYWYRQTLGQGPEFLTYFQNEAQLEKSRLLSDRFSAERPKGSFSTLEIQRTEQGDSAMYLCASSPPGIASEAFFGQGTRLTVV.

The V gene is TRBV5-1, the J gene TRBJ2-3; TRBD2 is a possible D gene (6 bases). Trimming cost V 0 bases and J 0 bases, with 8 bases left between them. The length of the CDR3 is 15 residues. CDR1 SGHRS and CDR2 YFSETQ come from the germline V gene. CDR3 amino acids: CASSLAGRSTDTQYF. The DNA of the CDR3 is TGCGCCAGCAGCTTGGCAGGGAGGAGCACAGATACGCAGTATTTT.

This clonotype was recorded many times. Here the CDR3 DNA reads TGTGCCTGGAGTGTAGATGGAAACACCATATATTTT. Translation gives CAWSVDGNTIYF. This chain links TRBV30 with TRBJ1-3; D uncertain. Germline CDR1 is GTSNPN and CDR2 is SVGIG (reference sequence). CDR3 length equals 12 residues. The V gene lost 0 bases and the J gene lost 3 bases, with 3 bases spanning the gap.

This sequence joins TRBV12-3 or TRBV12-4 and TRBJ2-2; D ambiguous. CDR3 length equals 15 residues. V lost 5 bases, J lost 2 bases, and 12 bases lay in between. The CDR3, as DNA: TGTGCCAGCAGTCCGCACTTGGCTAACACCGGGGAGCTGTTTTTT. Translated: CASSPHLANTGELFF.

Many counts were recorded for this clonotype. This rearrangement joins TRBV7-8 to TRBJ2-3; D possibly corresponds to TRBD2 (6 bases). Deletions cut 5 bases from V and 3 bases from J, with 9 bases between. This CDR3 is built from 13 residues. CDR1 SGHVS and CDR2 FQNEAQ come from the germline V gene. The DNA for the CDR3 is TGTGCCAGCAGCAAGGGACTGACAGATACGCAGTATTTT. Protein: CASSKGLTDTQYF.

This clonotype was detected ten times or more. This chain joins TRBV6-1 and TRBJ2-1; 7 nucleotides match TRBD2. Germline assignment: CDR1 MNHNS and CDR2 SASEGT. This CDR3 is 16 amino acids long. J gave up 6 bases and V 4 bases, and 12 bases lay outside the gene matches. This CDR3 is CASSGQWAGEANEQFF. As DNA, the CDR3 is TGTGCCAGCAGTGGACAGTGGGCGGGAGAGGCCAATGAGCAGTTCTTC.

This clonotype has a count of ten or more. V gene TRBV3-1 combines with J gene TRBJ1-1; D is ambiguous. The CDR3 loop spans 14 amino acids. Germline V gives CDR1 LGHDT, CDR2 YNNKEL (reference sequence). Trimming shortened V by 4 bases and J by 4 bases, and 13 bases separated the two germline ends. CDR3 in DNA: TGTGCCAGCAGCCCAACCCTGACGAGCACTGAAGCTTTCTTT. As protein: CASSPTLTSTEAFF.

This clonotype was detected many times. The J gene is TRBJ2-5, the V gene TRBV11-3; TRBD2 is a possible D gene (6 bases). Germline V CDR1 and CDR2: SGHNT, YENEEA. CDR3 length equals 13 residues. The V end lost 3 bases, the J end lost 10 bases, and 15 bases lay between the germline ends. CDR3 sequence: CASSFSTLGGQYF. CDR3 DNA: TGTGCCAGCAGCTTCTCCACTCTCGGGGGCCAGTACTTC.

This clonotype was picked up a small number of times. This chain connects TRBV9 to TRBJ2-2, with TRBD1 matching over 10 bases. The V gene end was trimmed by 0 bases and the J gene end by 6 bases; junction bases not matched to a gene: 11. Per germline, CDR1 SGDLS and CDR2 YYNGEE. The CDR3 has 18 residues. CDR3 nucleotides: TGTGCCAGCAGCGTAGGGATACGGGACAGGGGTTTTGCCGGGGAGCTGTTTTTT. It encodes CASSVGIRDRGFAGELFF.

The chain is built from TRBV28 and TRBJ1-5, with TRBD1 as a possible D gene (6 bases). The V end lost 9 bases, the J end lost 7 bases, and 19 bases lay between the germline ends. The CDR3 spans 14 residues. CDR1 is MDHEN, CDR2 SYDVKM, per germline. The CDR3 nucleotides read TGTGCCAGTGACCGAGGGGGGGCCGGCCAGCCCCAGCATTTT. Its protein is CASDRGGAGQPQHF.

This clonotype was observed a handful of times. The chain is built from TRBV27 and TRBJ2-7, with TRBD2 matching over 8 bases. The CDR3 is made up of 14 amino acids. The V gene's germline CDR1 is MNHEY and CDR2 SMNVEV (reference sequence). Losses at the gene ends were 2 bases for V and 3 bases for J; bases not matched to a gene: 3. CDR3 amino acids: CASSLRGTSYEQYF. The CDR3 nucleotides read TGTGCCAGCAGTTTAAGAGGGACTAGCTACGAGCAGTACTTC.

This clonotype has at least ten counts. Written as DNA, the CDR3 is TGTGCCAGCAGAACCTCCGGGACAGGGGTCGGTACCCCCTACTTC. Encoded protein: CASRTSGTGVGTPYF. The chain joins TRBV12-3 or TRBV12-4 to TRBJ2-7; 10 bases are shared with TRBD1. The V gene end was trimmed by 6 bases and the J gene end by 13 bases; junction bases not matched to a gene: 18. This CDR3 has 15 amino acids.

This clonotype was counted between two and nine times. V usage is TRBV20-1 and J usage is TRBJ2-7; D might be TRBD2 (6 bases). Germline V lookup: CDR1 DFQATT, CDR2 SNEGSKA (reference sequence). The CDR3 has 16 residues. V lost 3 bases to trimming and J lost 3 bases, with 21 bases between them. CDR3 amino acids: CSARGGPGKELYEQYF. The CDR3 DNA reads TGCAGTGCTAGGGGGGGTCCCGGGAAAGAACTCTACGAGCAGTACTTC.

This clonotype was seen only a few times. This sequence joins TRBV15 and TRBJ1-2; 7 bases map to TRBD1. The trim removed 3 bases at V and 2 bases at J, leaving 9 bases unmatched. Germline values: CDR1 LNHNV, CDR2 YYDKDF (reference sequence). This CDR3 comprises 16 residues. CDR3 nucleotide sequence: TGTGCCACCAGCAGCTCCCAGGGGGTTGCAAACTATGGCTACACCTTC. It translates to CATSSSQGVANYGYTF. Full variable domain (remainder filled in from reference TRBV15 and TRBJ1-2): DAMVIQNPRYQVTQFGKPVTLSCSQTLNHNVMYWYQQKSSQAPKLLFHYYDKDFNNEADTPDNFQSRRPNTSFCFLDIRSPGLGDTAMYLCATSSSQGVANYGYTFGSGTRLTVV.

The chain links TRBV24-1 to TRBJ2-1; weak D call: TRBD2 (9 bases). This CDR3 has 19 residues. V lost 1 base and J 3 bases, leaving 21 bases between the germline ends. Germline loops: CDR1 KGHDR, CDR2 SFDVKD. The CDR3 sequence: CATSDFGGGGQVNYNEQFF. The CDR3 DNA follows: TGTGCCACCAGTGATTTCGGCGGGGGGGGACAGGTGAACTACAATGAGCAGTTCTTC.

The chain is built from TRBV12-3 or TRBV12-4 and TRBJ1-5; a possible D gene is TRBD1 (5 bases). CDR3 length: 13 residues. V lost 6 bases, J lost 3 bases, and 9 bases lay in between. CDR3 DNA sequence: TGTGCCAGCAGACCGGACACCAATCAGCCCCAGCATTTT. Translating gives CASRPDTNQPQHF.

In regard to this clonotype: At one of its ends the junction is not consistent with the germline gene, which may arise from a read error. V gene TRBV7-2 combines with J gene TRBJ2-1; D might be TRBD1 (5 bases). Per the germline V gene, CDR1 is SGHTA and CDR2 is FQGNSA. This CDR3 is built from 15 residues. The CDR3 DNA sequence: TGTGCCAGCAGCTTGACAGAAAGCTCCTACAATAAGCAGTTCTTC. Translation gives CASSLTESSYNKQFF.

The CDR3 sequence is CASSLATASGPSHEQYF. The CDR3 DNA reads TGTGCCAGCAGTTTGGCCACCGCTAGCGGTCCTTCGCACGAGCAGTACTTC. The genes are TRBV12-3 or TRBV12-4 and TRBJ2-7; TRBD2 matches at 7 bases. V dropped 3 bases and J dropped 5; count of bases not matched to a gene: 16. The CDR3 runs 17 residues.

The V and J genes are TRBV27 and TRBJ2-6, with TRBD2 as a possible D gene (6 bases). The germline CDR1 and CDR2 sequences are MNHEY and SMNVEV (reference sequence). CDR3 size: 14 residues. The V and J ends lost 5 bases and 1 base respectively, with 6 bases between them. The CDR3 sequence is CASSGGSGANVLTF. The CDR3 DNA reads as TGTGCCAGCAGTGGAGGGTCTGGGGCCAACGTCCTGACTTTC.

This clonotype has a handful of counts. The chain employs TRBV12-3 or TRBV12-4 and TRBJ1-5, with D unresolved. Trimming stripped 3 bases from V and 4 bases from J, with 10 bases between. The CDR3 has 14 amino acids. CDR3 residues: CASSFLGSNQPQHF. CDR3 coding DNA: TGTGCCAGCAGTTTCCTTGGCAGTAATCAGCCCCAGCATTTT.

This clonotype was counted ten times or more. The chain uses TRBV12-3 or TRBV12-4 and TRBJ2-7, with D perhaps TRBD1 or TRBD2 (5 bases each). The V and J ends lost 4 bases and 3 bases respectively, with 10 bases between them. The CDR3 is 13 residues long. CDR3: CASSWGMSYEQYF. CDR3 nucleotides: TGTGCCAGCAGTTGGGGGATGAGCTACGAGCAGTACTTC.

This clonotype was detected many times. This chain joins TRBV11-2 and TRBJ2-7; D remains unclear. This CDR3 spans 15 amino acids. The germline CDR1 and CDR2 sequences are SGHAT and FQNNGV. Trimming pared 0 bases from V and 5 bases from J, leaving 14 bases between. The CDR3 loop is CASSLERLFFHEQYF. Here the CDR3 DNA reads TGTGCCAGCAGCTTAGAGAGGCTATTTTTCCACGAGCAGTACTTC. The full variable domain, with the rest looked up from reference TRBV11-2 and TRBJ2-7, is EAGVAQSPRYKIIEKRQSVAFWCNPISGHATLYWYQQILGQGPKLLIQFQNNGVVDDSQLPKDRFSAERLKGVDSTLKIQPAKLEDSAVYLCASSLERLFFHEQYFGPGTRLTVT.

With respect to this clonotype: The junction does not match germline at one end; this may be a read error. DNA for the CDR3: TGTGCTAGCAGCCCGGGATCAGCGGGAGGGGGGGAGCAGTTCTTC. Translating gives CASSPGSAGGGEQFF. The V call is TRBV7-7, the J call TRBJ2-1, with 10 bases matching TRBD2. CDR1 is SSHAT and CDR2 is FNYEAQ in the germline V gene (reference sequence). The CDR3 loop spans 15 amino acids.

This clonotype was found once. The V call is TRBV5-4, the J call TRBJ2-1; the match to TRBD2 covers 8 bases. CDR1 is SGHNT and CDR2 is YYREEE in the germline V gene (reference sequence). The CDR3 spans 16 residues. The V and J ends lost 2 bases and 8 bases, in that order; junction bases with no gene match: 12. CDR3 coding DNA: TGTGCCAGCAGCTTAGAAGCGGGATCAGCGGGGGATGAGCAGTTCTTC. It yields the protein CASSLEAGSAGDEQFF.

The chain recombines TRBV28 with TRBJ2-7; either TRBD1 or TRBD2 may supply D (5 bases each). Germline loops: CDR1 MDHEN, CDR2 SYDVKM. The CDR3 contains 12 residues. V lost 0 bases, J lost 6 bases, and 6 bases lay in between. The CDR3 sequence is CASSLWRGEQYF. CDR3 nucleotides: TGTGCCAGCAGTTTATGGAGGGGCGAGCAGTACTTC.

The chain joins TRBV6-2 or TRBV6-3 to TRBJ2-7; perhaps TRBD1 as D (9 bases). Looked up from germline, CDR1 is MNHEY and CDR2 is SVGEGT. This CDR3 is 15 amino acids long. The V and J ends lost 6 bases and 5 bases respectively, with 20 bases between them. CDR3 protein: CASSREGQGTNEQYF. The CDR3 DNA reads TGTGCCAGCAGCCGGGAGGGACAGGGAACCAACGAGCAGTACTTC.

This clonotype was seen a handful of times. This chain connects TRBV6-2 or TRBV6-3 to TRBJ2-7; 12 bases align to TRBD2. J gave up 3 bases and V 5 bases, and 2 bases lay outside the gene matches. The CDR3 contains 14 residues. Germline V gene lookup returns CDR1 MNHEY and CDR2 SVGEGT. The DNA for the CDR3 is TGTGCCAGCAGTATGACTAGCGGGAGCTACGAGCAGTACTTC. It codes for CASSMTSGSYEQYF.

This clonotype appeared many times. The CDR3 here is CASREGQMNTEAFF. The DNA of the CDR3 is TGCGCCAGCAGGGAAGGACAGATGAACACTGAAGCTTTCTTT. This chain uses TRBV5-1 with TRBJ1-1, with a weak D call TRBD1 (6 bases). Germline loops: CDR1 SGHRS, CDR2 YFSETQ. The CDR3 consists of 14 residues. Trimming shortened V by 5 bases and J by 0 bases, and 11 bases separated the two germline ends. The full variable domain, rest sourced from reference TRBV5-1 and TRBJ1-1, is KAGVTQTPRYLIKTRGQQVTLSCSPISGHRSVSWYQQTPGQGLQFLFEYFSETQRNKGNFPGRFSGRQFSNSRSEMNVSTLELGDSALYLCASREGQMNTEAFFGQGTRLTVV.